Listed below are T cell receptor beta chains from one sample, sequenced in a study of beta chain features in type 1 diabetes. Profiling relied on immunoSEQ multiplex PCR, and the TCRdb table lists in-frame clones only, not all of them. The sample records around 300,000 clones, 12% to 15% being singletons. Sequenced material: central memory CD4+ T cells from blood. Receptors were obtained from a man aged 25 to 45 in good health. Both conserved end residues are part of each CDR3.

v_gene	j_gene	CDR3aa
TRBV6-5	TRBJ1-1	CASRPGRENTEAFF
TRBV6-5	TRBJ2-3	CASSSADRGRNTQYF
TRBV4-3	TRBJ2-2	CASSQNSHNTGELFF
TRBV4-3	TRBJ2-5	CASSRGQGQETQYF
TRBV9	TRBJ1-4	CASSVTATRRDSLKNCFF
TRBV19	TRBJ1-1	CASSTGTGLNTEAFF
TRBV13	TRBJ2-5	CASSWTGETQYF
TRBV15	TRBJ2-7	CATSRDPGPYEQYF
TRBV18	TRBJ2-5	CASSPSSGGQETQYF
TRBV19	TRBJ1-1	CASSIGGTNTEAFF
TRBV18	TRBJ2-2	CASSPGTGNTGELFF
TRBV25-1	TRBJ1-3	CASSEWYARNTIYF
TRBV5-4	TRBJ1-4	CASSLQGVREKLFF
TRBV15	TRBJ2-2	CATSKDLAGSAGELFF
TRBV5-4	TRBJ1-2	CASSPQVANYGYTF
TRBV4-3	TRBJ2-1	CASSQDLRASGYNEQFF
TRBV6-5	TRBJ1-2	CASSPGGSLLGYTF
TRBV7-3	TRBJ2-6	CASSPGPGRGANVLTF
TRBV7-3	TRBJ2-5	CASGFGETQYF
TRBV5-4	TRBJ2-3	CASSVGQGASTDTQYF
TRBV7-7	TRBJ2-5	CASSSITGDRGQETQYF
TRBV5-1	TRBJ2-3	CASSVAGLAGGTDTQYF
TRBV29-1	TRBJ1-1	CSAQQGRTEAFF
TRBV15	TRBJ1-3	CATSIDMSSGNTIYF
TRBV27	TRBJ2-7	CASWRGGTYEQYF
TRBV7-8	TRBJ1-4	CASSPPGRGQLFF
TRBV7-2	TRBJ1-2	CAGARGQGYGYTF
TRBV11-1	TRBJ1-5	CASSAGAGQPQHF
TRBV15	TRBJ2-3	CATSSATGGDTQYF
TRBV13	TRBJ2-2	CASSTPSGRHGELFF
TRBV25-1	TRBJ1-2	CASSRDSYGYTF
TRBV5-1	TRBJ1-2	CASSLAAGQGYGYTF
TRBV5-4	TRBJ2-5	CASSFEVRGSKETQYF
TRBV7-7	TRBJ2-3	CASSSGLADTDTQYF
TRBV5-1	TRBJ1-2	CASSLATGGPGDGYTF
TRBV25-1	TRBJ1-1	CASSRRDTEAFF
TRBV11-3	TRBJ2-5	CASSRDRGLRETQYF
TRBV11-2	TRBJ1-3	CASTHAGSGNTIYF
TRBV11-3	TRBJ2-1	CASSLVSGRGYNEQFF
TRBV6-6	TRBJ1-2	CASSAPPLRQGYTF
TRBV7-2	TRBJ2-1	CASSPQGAGVYNEQFF
TRBV9	TRBJ1-1	CASSVGDTMNTEAFF
TRBV11-2	TRBJ2-1	CASTLGRGDRKQFF
TRBV11-3	TRBJ1-1	CASSLAGLRDTEAFF